Below are 22 T cell receptor beta chains sequenced from a single sample in a study of blood T cell repertoires in COVID-19. Assay: immunoSEQ multiplex PCR; the TCRdb copy retains only in-frame clones and omits some. The sample lists about 170,000 clones, 88% seen once, with about 2.1% in the top ten. Sample: peripheral blood. The receptor set was obtained from a man aged 50-60 years who had recovered from COVID-19.

V gene TRBV12-3 or TRBV12-4 combines with J gene TRBJ1-1; D call uncertain. This CDR3 is built from 12 residues. V shed 5 bases and J shed 7 bases, with 11 bases lying between them. CDR3 sequence: CASSPVTDEAFF. The CDR3 nucleotides read TGTGCCAGCAGTCCCGTTACAGATGAAGCTTTCTTT.

The V gene is TRBV5-6, the J gene TRBJ1-1, with D possibly matching TRBD1 (6 bases). The germline gives CDR1 SGHDT, CDR2 YYEEEE. V was trimmed by 1 base and J by 0 bases, leaving 10 bases between them. This CDR3 is built from 15 residues. The DNA for the CDR3 is TGTGCCAGCAGCTTGTCCGACAGGATGAACACTGAAGCTTTCTTT. Encoded protein: CASSLSDRMNTEAFF.

This clone was recorded a few times. The chain has TRBV19 and TRBJ2-2; no firm D call. Trimming removed 5 bases at V and 1 base at J, with 5 bases between. The CDR3 sequence is 13 residues long. Germline V gives CDR1 LNHDA, CDR2 SQIVND (reference sequence). CDR3 DNA sequence: TGTGCCAGTAGTTTCCTGAACACCGGGGAGCTGTTTTTT. Amino acid sequence: CASSFLNTGELFF. The full variable domain, in which reference TRBV19 and TRBJ2-2 provide the parts outside the CDR3, is DGGITQSPKYLFRKEGQNVTLSCEQNLNHDAMYWYRQDPGQGLRLIYYSQIVNDFQKGDIAEGYSVSREKKESFPLTVTSAQKNPTAFYLCASSFLNTGELFFGEGSRLTVL.

V is TRBV6-5 and J is TRBJ2-1; possibly TRBD2 for D (7 bases). V lost 0 bases and J 7 bases, leaving 13 bases between the germline ends. The CDR3 has 15 residues. In germline, CDR1 is MNHEY, CDR2 SVGAGI. The CDR3 sequence: CASSYSGGGPNEQFF. The CDR3 coding sequence is TGTGCCAGCAGTTACTCAGGGGGAGGGCCAAATGAGCAGTTCTTC.

The chain is built from TRBV11-3 and TRBJ2-7; 11 bases agree with TRBD2. The CDR3 has 17 residues. Germline lookup yields CDR1 SGHNT and CDR2 YENEEA. V lost 4 bases and J lost 2; bases outside the gene matches: 10. The CDR3 nucleotides read TGTGCCAGCAGCTCTGCCTTCCGACTAGCGGGGACCTACGAGCAGTACTTC. Protein: CASSSAFRLAGTYEQYF.

V and J are TRBV6-5 and TRBJ2-1; possibly TRBD2 for D (6 bases). The CDR3 totals 13 residues. CDR1 MNHEY and CDR2 SVGAGI come from the germline V gene. V lost 9 bases and J 7 bases, leaving 16 bases between the germline ends. For the CDR3, the DNA is TGTGCCAGTACCCCGGGACTTGTAAATGAGCAGTTCTTC. Its translation is CASTPGLVNEQFF.

The chain joins TRBV5-4 to TRBJ2-3; 8 positions agree with TRBD1. V trimming: 4 bases; J trimming: 1 base; junction bases outside the gene matches: 5. The CDR3 is made up of 15 amino acids. Germline-derived CDR1 and CDR2 are SGHNT and YYREEE (reference sequence). CDR3 nucleotide sequence: TGTGCCAGCAGCGAAAAGACAGGGGGCACAGATACGCAGTATTTT. Translating it yields CASSEKTGGTDTQYF.

The V gene is TRBV5-6, the J gene TRBJ2-7; possible D gene TRBD2, 5 bases. The CDR3 is 15 residues long. Germline CDR1 and CDR2: SGHDT and YYEEEE. Trimming left V 1 base short and J 3 bases short, with 14 bases between. The CDR3 DNA reads as TGTGCCAGCAGCTTGTCCGGGAAAGGAATCTACGAGCAGTACTTC. Translation gives CASSLSGKGIYEQYF.

V is TRBV6-2 or TRBV6-3 and J is TRBJ2-1, with 9 bases fitting TRBD1. V was clipped by 1 base and J by 7 bases; unmatched bases: 8. The CDR3 covers 16 residues. Germline-derived CDR1 and CDR2 are MNHEY and SVGEGT. The CDR3 region is CASSYWLRQGENEQFF. Written as DNA, the CDR3 is TGTGCCAGCAGTTACTGGCTCAGACAGGGGGAAAATGAGCAGTTCTTC.

The chain recombines TRBV6-6 with TRBJ2-3, with 15 bases identical to TRBD2. This CDR3 has 23 amino acids. J gave up 0 bases and V 6 bases, and 22 bases lay outside the gene matches. In germline, CDR1 is MNHNY, CDR2 SVGAGI (reference sequence). The CDR3 loop reads CASSFPGLAGGPGEFSSTDTQYF. DNA of the CDR3: TGTGCCAGCAGCTTCCCGGGACTAGCGGGAGGCCCCGGAGAGTTCTCTAGCACAGATACGCAGTATTTT.

The chain has TRBV5-4 and TRBJ1-3, with no clear D. V dropped 1 base and J dropped 0 bases, with 8 bases sitting between them. Germline values: CDR1 SGHNT, CDR2 YYREEE (reference sequence). The CDR3 totals 15 residues. The DNA of the CDR3 is TGTGCCAGCAGCTTGAACACAGTCTCTGGAAACACCATATATTTT. Residues: CASSLNTVSGNTIYF.

This chain links TRBV7-2 with TRBJ2-7; 10 nucleotides match TRBD2. This CDR3 is 18 amino acids long. CDR1 and CDR2 (germline): SGHTA, FQGNSA. V lost 3 bases to trimming and J lost 5 bases; unmatched junction nucleotides: 16. In DNA, the CDR3 is TGTGCCAGCAGCTTCTCCATATTGGTCCAGCGGGGGGGCGACGAGCAGTACTTC. Translation: CASSFSILVQRGGDEQYF.

The chain carries TRBV30 and TRBJ1-1; perhaps TRBD1 as D (5 bases). The V gene's germline CDR1 is GTSNPN and CDR2 SVGIG (reference sequence). V shed 4 bases and J shed 4 bases, with 22 bases lying between them. The CDR3 consists of 16 residues. CDR3 nucleotides: TGTGCCTGGAACCCAGGGTTAAGGATGGGTCGCACTGAAGCTTTCTTT. It encodes CAWNPGLRMGRTEAFF.

The V gene is TRBV9, the J gene TRBJ2-7; D may be TRBD2 (6 bases). Trimming removed 0 bases at V and 6 bases at J, with 13 bases between. CDR1 and CDR2 from the germline V gene are SGDLS and YYNGEE. The CDR3 is 14 residues long. This CDR3 is CASSVGGVESEQYF. The CDR3 DNA is TGTGCCAGCAGCGTAGGGGGGGTCGAGTCCGAGCAGTACTTC.

The rearrangement uses TRBV2 and TRBJ1-5; 7 nucleotides agree with TRBD1. Germline trimming cut 5 bases from V and 7 bases from J; bases unmatched to any gene: 2. The CDR3 spans 12 residues. Germline CDR1 is SNHLY and CDR2 is FYNNEI. The DNA for the CDR3 is TGTGCCAGCAGTCGACAGGGACAGCCCCAGCATTTT. As protein: CASSRQGQPQHF. The entire variable domain, with the rest obtained from reference TRBV2 and TRBJ1-5, is as follows: EPEVTQTPSHQVTQMGQEVILRCVPISNHLYFYWYRQILGQKVEFLVSFYNNEISEKSEIFDDQFSVERPDGSNFTLKIRSTKLEDSAMYFCASSRQGQPQHFGDGTRLSIL.

This clone was recorded a few times. The chain uses TRBV4-1 and TRBJ2-7; D gene uncertain. Trimming removed 3 bases at V and 2 bases at J, with 11 bases between. There are 14 residues in the CDR3. Looked up from germline, CDR1 is MGHRA and CDR2 is YSYEKL. CDR3 nucleotide sequence: TGCGCCAGCAGCCAGGGCCTTATGGCCTACGAGCAGTACTTC. This sequence encodes CASSQGLMAYEQYF.

The gene calls are TRBV6-6 and TRBJ2-7, with 7 bases lining up with TRBD1. CDR1 and CDR2 (germline): MNHNY, SVGAGI (reference sequence). The CDR3 extends over 13 amino acids. J gave up 4 bases and V 5 bases, and 5 bases lay outside the gene matches. Written as DNA, the CDR3 is TGTGCCAGCAGTACACAGGGGTGGTACGAGCAGTACTTC. Translated: CASSTQGWYEQYF.

The chain links TRBV7-3 to TRBJ2-3; TRBD2 aligns across 7 bases. The CDR3 has 14 amino acids. The germline CDR1 and CDR2 sequences are SGHTA and FQGTGA. After removal of 6 bases from V and 3 bases from J, the junction contained 6 bases not matched to a gene. This chain's CDR3 is CASRSGGGTDTQYF. CDR3 nucleotide sequence: TGTGCCAGCAGGTCGGGGGGAGGAACAGATACGCAGTATTTT.

The V and J genes are TRBV7-9 and TRBJ1-5; no reliable D call. Looked up from germline, CDR1 is SEHNR and CDR2 is FQNEAQ (reference sequence). This CDR3 is built from 16 residues. Trimming stripped 4 bases from V and 5 bases from J, with 18 bases between. The chain's CDR3 is CASSSSGFNGDQPQHF. The CDR3 DNA reads as TGTGCCAGCAGCTCCTCGGGATTCAATGGGGATCAGCCCCAGCATTTT. The complete variable domain, with remaining parts taken from reference TRBV7-9 and TRBJ1-5, reads DTGVSQNPRHKITKRGQNVTFRCDPISEHNRLYWYRQTLGQGPEFLTYFQNEAQLEKSRLLSDRFSAERPKGSFSTLEIQRTEQGDSAMYLCASSSSGFNGDQPQHFGDGTRLSIL.

The rearrangement joins TRBV19 to TRBJ2-7, with 10 bases fitting TRBD1. J lost 0 bases, V lost 4 bases, and 3 bases had no gene match. Germline V gene sequence: CDR1 LNHDA, CDR2 SQIVND (reference sequence). The CDR3 is 15 amino acids. CDR3 protein: CASSRGQGNSYEQYF. In nucleotides, the CDR3 is TGTGCCAGTAGTAGGGGACAGGGGAACTCCTACGAGCAGTACTTC.

The chain couples TRBV5-3 to TRBJ1-2; D is perhaps TRBD1 (5 bases). TRBV5-3 qualifies as an ORF whose function is uncertain. The CDR3 sequence is 14 residues long. The V and J ends lost 4 bases and 5 bases respectively, with 15 bases between them. The CDR3 sequence: CARSDSRAGYGYTF. In nucleotides, the CDR3 is TGTGCCAGAAGCGACTCCAGGGCCGGGTATGGCTACACCTTC.

The chain carries TRBV7-2 and TRBJ2-3; D unresolved. The V end was cut by 2 bases, the J end by 2 bases, with 14 bases between. The CDR3 consists of 16 residues. CDR1 and CDR2 (germline): SGHTA, FQGNSA. Here the CDR3 reads CASSLSPGQNTDTQYF. CDR3 nucleotide sequence: TGTGCCAGCAGCTTAAGTCCTGGGCAGAACACAGATACGCAGTATTTT.